A selection of T cell receptor beta chains follows, all from one sample in a study of Ad26.COV2.S vaccination and SARS-CoV-2 variants. The method was immunoSEQ multiplex PCR; TCRdb's version includes in-frame clones alone and lacks a portion of them. This sample has about 370,000 clones, with 75% to 90% found just once. The material sequenced was peripheral blood, taken in a trial of Ad26.COV2.S vaccine versus placebo. These receptors originate from a person aged 18 to 65 who received the Ad26.COV2.S COVID-19 vaccine or a placebo. The CDR3 runs from the conserved cysteine through the conserved F or W. The D gene is left open where the match is weak. The listing skips clone size in some rows; elsewhere it reads once, few, many or a size class.

len: 15; j_gene: TRBJ2-7; v_gene: TRBV27; abundance: NA; d_gene: TRBD1; CDR3aa: CASSLFPDRGYEQYF; CDR3nt: TGTGCCAGCAGTTTATTTCCGGACAGGGGGTACGAGCAGTACTTC
len: 17; j_gene: TRBJ2-7; v_gene: TRBV19; abundance: NA; d_gene: TRBD2; CDR3aa: CASSSRSSGRQDYEQYF; CDR3nt: TGTGCCAGTAGTAGCCGCTCTAGCGGGAGGCAGGACTACGAGCAGTACTTC
len: 13; j_gene: TRBJ2-1; v_gene: TRBV5-1; abundance: NA; d_gene: NA; CDR3aa: CASGQSSYNEQFF; CDR3nt: TGCGCCAGCGGGCAGAGCTCCTACAATGAGCAGTTCTTC
len: 12; j_gene: TRBJ2-7; v_gene: TRBV30; abundance: NA; d_gene: NA; CDR3aa: CAWSRQGDEQYF; CDR3nt: TGTGCCTGGAGCCGGCAGGGAGACGAGCAGTACTTC
len: 13; j_gene: TRBJ2-7; v_gene: TRBV6-5; abundance: once; d_gene: TRBD2; CDR3aa: CASRLAGVYEQYF; CDR3nt: TGTGCCAGCAGGCTAGCGGGAGTCTACGAGCAGTACTTC
len: 12; j_gene: TRBJ1-1; v_gene: TRBV29-1; abundance: few; d_gene: NA; CDR3aa: CSGSPMNTEAFF; CDR3nt: TGCAGCGGCAGTCCAATGAACACTGAAGCTTTCTTT
len: 14; j_gene: TRBJ2-5; v_gene: TRBV29-1; abundance: NA; d_gene: TRBD1; CDR3aa: CSVEGQGVGGTQYF; CDR3nt: TGCAGCGTTGAAGGGCAGGGGGTAGGTGGGACCCAGTACTTC
len: 15; j_gene: TRBJ1-2; v_gene: TRBV28; abundance: NA; d_gene: NA; CDR3aa: CASSFLRQGGYGYTF; CDR3nt: TGTGCCAGCAGTTTTCTCCGGCAGGGAGGCTATGGCTACACCTTC
len: 16; j_gene: TRBJ1-6; v_gene: TRBV4-1; abundance: NA; d_gene: NA; CDR3aa: CASSQDLGPGVSPLHF; CDR3nt: TGCGCCAGCAGCCAAGATCTCGGGCCAGGGGTTTCACCCCTCCACTTT
len: 13; j_gene: TRBJ1-1; v_gene: TRBV25-1; abundance: NA; d_gene: NA; CDR3aa: CASTFGPNTEAFF; CDR3nt: TGTGCCAGCACCTTCGGCCCGAACACTGAAGCTTTCTTT
len: 14; j_gene: TRBJ1-1; v_gene: TRBV3-1/TRBV3-2; abundance: NA; d_gene: NA; CDR3aa: CASSRETGHTEAFF; CDR3nt: TGTGCCAGCAGCCGCGAAACTGGCCACACTGAAGCTTTCTTT
len: 13; j_gene: TRBJ2-6; v_gene: TRBV12-3/TRBV12-4; abundance: NA; d_gene: NA; CDR3aa: CASSRSGANVLTF; CDR3nt: TGTGCCAGCAGTCGCTCTGGGGCCAACGTCCTGACTTTC
len: 13; j_gene: TRBJ1-1; v_gene: TRBV12-5; abundance: NA; d_gene: NA; CDR3aa: CASGSDGNTEAFF; CDR3nt: TGTGCTAGTGGTTCTGACGGGAACACTGAAGCTTTCTTT
len: 13; j_gene: TRBJ1-4; v_gene: TRBV28; abundance: NA; d_gene: TRBD1; CDR3aa: CASSEGQVEKLFF; CDR3nt: TGTGCCAGCAGTGAAGGACAGGTTGAAAAACTGTTTTTT
len: 14; j_gene: TRBJ2-7; v_gene: TRBV5-1; abundance: NA; d_gene: NA; CDR3aa: CASSFRDRTYEQYF; CDR3nt: TGCGCCAGCAGCTTCCGGGACCGAACCTACGAGCAGTACTTC
len: 14; j_gene: TRBJ2-5; v_gene: TRBV7-8; abundance: NA; d_gene: NA; CDR3aa: CASSPRQGIVPQYF; CDR3nt: TGTGCCAGCAGCCCGAGGCAGGGTATAGTTCCCCAGTACTTC
len: 14; j_gene: TRBJ1-4; v_gene: TRBV2; abundance: NA; d_gene: TRBD1; CDR3aa: CASTPGTGGEKLFF; CDR3nt: TGTGCCAGCACCCCCGGGACAGGGGGTGAAAAACTGTTTTTT
len: 13; j_gene: TRBJ1-4; v_gene: TRBV5-1; abundance: once; d_gene: NA; CDR3aa: CASSLGDDEKLFF; CDR3nt: TGCGCCAGCAGCTTGGGAGACGATGAAAAACTGTTTTTT
len: 15; j_gene: TRBJ1-2; v_gene: TRBV24-1; abundance: NA; d_gene: TRBD1; CDR3aa: CATSDIGQGESYYTF; CDR3nt: TGTGCCACCAGTGATATCGGACAGGGGGAGAGTTACTACACCTTC
len: 13; j_gene: TRBJ2-1; v_gene: TRBV27; abundance: NA; d_gene: NA; CDR3aa: CASGLEPYNEQFF; CDR3nt: TGTGCCTCCGGGCTGGAGCCCTACAATGAGCAGTTCTTC
len: 17; j_gene: TRBJ2-2; v_gene: TRBV1; abundance: NA; d_gene: NA; CDR3aa: CTSSQASRSTNTGELFF; CDR3nt: TGCACCAGCAGCCAAGCCTCTCGGTCCACGAACACCGGGGAGCTGTTTTTT
len: 14; j_gene: TRBJ1-1; v_gene: TRBV7-2; abundance: NA; d_gene: NA; CDR3aa: CASSPNTWNTEAFF; CDR3nt: TGTGCCAGCAGCCCAAACACGTGGAACACTGAAGCTTTCTTT
len: 15; j_gene: TRBJ1-4; v_gene: TRBV5-4; abundance: NA; d_gene: NA; CDR3aa: CASSLDAGPNEKLFF; CDR3nt: TGTGCCAGCAGCTTGGATGCAGGTCCTAATGAAAAACTGTTTTTT
len: 16; j_gene: TRBJ2-1; v_gene: TRBV6-1; abundance: NA; d_gene: NA; CDR3aa: CASSEAVFPGGREQFF; CDR3nt: TGTGCCAGCAGTGAAGCGGTCTTTCCAGGCGGTCGAGAGCAGTTCTTC
len: 15; j_gene: TRBJ2-3; v_gene: TRBV27; abundance: NA; d_gene: TRBD2; CDR3aa: CASSSLAGGSDTQYF; CDR3nt: TGTGCCAGCAGTTCACTAGCGGGAGGATCAGATACGCAGTATTTT
len: 15; j_gene: TRBJ2-6; v_gene: TRBV28; abundance: NA; d_gene: NA; CDR3aa: CASSSQSLGANVLTF; CDR3nt: TGTGCCAGCAGTTCGCAATCCCTCGGGGCCAACGTCCTGACTTTC
len: 15; j_gene: TRBJ1-3; v_gene: TRBV15; abundance: NA; d_gene: NA; CDR3aa: CATSSQRGSGNTIYF; CDR3nt: TGTGCCACCAGCTCCCAACGAGGATCCGGAAACACCATATATTTT
len: 16; j_gene: TRBJ1-2; v_gene: TRBV14; abundance: NA; d_gene: NA; CDR3aa: CASSQRAGVSNYGYTF; CDR3nt: TGTGCCAGCAGCCAACGAGCAGGGGTTTCTAACTATGGCTACACCTTC
len: 13; j_gene: TRBJ1-1; v_gene: TRBV28; abundance: few; d_gene: TRBD1; CDR3aa: CASTNYRGTEAFF; CDR3nt: TGTGCCAGCACTAACTACAGGGGAACTGAAGCTTTCTTT